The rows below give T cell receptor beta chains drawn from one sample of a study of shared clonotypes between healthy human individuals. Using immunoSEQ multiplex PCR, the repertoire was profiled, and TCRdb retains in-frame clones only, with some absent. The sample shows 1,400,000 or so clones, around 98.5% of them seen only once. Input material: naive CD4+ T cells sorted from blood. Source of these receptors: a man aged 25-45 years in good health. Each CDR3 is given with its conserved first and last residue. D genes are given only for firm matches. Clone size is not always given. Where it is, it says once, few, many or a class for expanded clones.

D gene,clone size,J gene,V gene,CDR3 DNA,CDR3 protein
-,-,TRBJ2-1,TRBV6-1,TGTGCCAGCAGTGAATTGTGGCCATTCGAGACGGGCCTTACTCTGAATGAGCAGTTCTTC,CASSELWPFETGLTLNEQFF
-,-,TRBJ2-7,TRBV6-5,TGTGCCAGCAGTCGCGGGACTCCTCGGTTTCGCGAGCAGTACTTC,CASSRGTPRFREQYF
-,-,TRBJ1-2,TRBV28,TGTGCCAGCAGTTTTCGTGGCTACACCTTC,CASSFRGYTF
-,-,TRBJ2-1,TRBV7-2,TGTGCCAGCAGTGGCGGCTCAAGAATCTCCTACAATGAGCAGTTCTTC,CASSGGSRISYNEQFF
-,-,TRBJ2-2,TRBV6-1,TGTGCCAGCAGTGAATTACTAACAGGGACCGGGGAGCTGTTTTTT,CASSELLTGTGELFF
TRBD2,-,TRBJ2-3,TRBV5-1,TGCGCCAGCAAAGCGGGAGGGCTCCGCACAGATACGCAGTATTTT,CASKAGGLRTDTQYF
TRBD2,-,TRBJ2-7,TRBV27,TGTGCCAGCAGTATTTTGTCGGGTAGCGGGAGCCACGAGCAGTACTTC,CASSILSGSGSHEQYF
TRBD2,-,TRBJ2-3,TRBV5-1,TGCGCCAGCAGCTTGCTCGTGGGAGGGGTAGATACGCAGTATTTT,CASSLLVGGVDTQYF
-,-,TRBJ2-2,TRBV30,TGTGCCTGGACTCCTAGGGGGTCCGGGGAGCTGTTTTTT,CAWTPRGSGELFF
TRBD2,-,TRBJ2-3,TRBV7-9,TGTGCCAGCAGCGATCCTGGACTAGCGGTGGCGTCGCAGTATTTT,CASSDPGLAVASQYF
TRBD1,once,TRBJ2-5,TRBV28,TGTGCCAGCAGTACGCCCACGTCGGGACAGAGGGTAGAGACCCAGTACTTC,CASSTPTSGQRVETQYF
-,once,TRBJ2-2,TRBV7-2,TGTGCCAGCAGCCCCCCACGGACCGGGGAGCTGTTTTTT,CASSPPRTGELFF
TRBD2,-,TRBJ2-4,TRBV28,TGTGCCAGCAGCCCTTTAGGGACTAGCGGGAGTTTTGGCATTCAGTACTTC,CASSPLGTSGSFGIQYF
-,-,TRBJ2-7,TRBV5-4,TGTGCCAGCACCCCGAGGGGGGGCTCCTACGAGCAGTACTTC,CASTPRGGSYEQYF
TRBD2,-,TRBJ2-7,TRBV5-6,TGTGCCAGCAGCTCAGCGGGAGTACTCTCCTACGAGCAGTACTTC,CASSSAGVLSYEQYF
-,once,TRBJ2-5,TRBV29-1,TGCAGCGTTGAGAGGGGTCAAGAGACCCAGTACTTC,CSVERGQETQYF
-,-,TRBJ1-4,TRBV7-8,TGTGCCAGCAGCTTAGCGGGGGGCCGGGGTAATGAAAAACTGTTTTTT,CASSLAGGRGNEKLFF
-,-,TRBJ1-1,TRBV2,TGTGCCAGCAGTGACAGGGAGAACACTGAAGCTTTCTTT,CASSDRENTEAFF
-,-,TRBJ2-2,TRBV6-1,TGTGCCAGCACCCCTGACTGGGTGGACACCGGGGAGCTGTTTTTT,CASTPDWVDTGELFF
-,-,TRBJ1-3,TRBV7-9,TGTGCCAGCAGCCCACTAGGGCAGCTTCTGACAAACACCATATATTTT,CASSPLGQLLTNTIYF
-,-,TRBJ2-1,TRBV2,TGTGCCAGCAGTCAACTAGCCCTCGGGGAGCAGTTCTTC,CASSQLALGEQFF
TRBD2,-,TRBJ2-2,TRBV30,TGTGCCTGGAGTAGAGGCCCTAGCGGGAGGTTCCACACCGGGGAGCTGTTTTTT,CAWSRGPSGRFHTGELFF
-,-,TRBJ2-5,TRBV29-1,TGCAGCGCCGGGCGGGGGCGGCAAGAGACCCAGTACTTC,CSAGRGRQETQYF
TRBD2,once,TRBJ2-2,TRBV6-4,TGTGCCAGCAGTGCCGCTAGCGGGGTAAACACCGGGGAGCTGTTTTTT,CASSAASGVNTGELFF
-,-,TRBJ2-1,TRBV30,TGTGCCTGGAAGAGAGCCCGGGACTCCTACAATGAGCAGTTCTTC,CAWKRARDSYNEQFF
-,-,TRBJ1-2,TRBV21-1,TGTGCCAGCAGCCAAGGGACCGTCCAAGGGCAAGCTAACTATGGCTACACCTTC,CASSQGTVQGQANYGYTF
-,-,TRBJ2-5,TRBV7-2,TGTGCCAGCAGCTCCAGACGGGGGTTGTTGGAGACCCAGTACTTC,CASSSRRGLLETQYF
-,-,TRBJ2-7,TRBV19,TGTGCCAGTAGTATAGAAGGGGGAGCGCCCTACGAGCAGTACTTC,CASSIEGGAPYEQYF
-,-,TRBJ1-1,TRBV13,TGTGCCAGCAGCCCCCGATTTATGAACACTGAAGCTTTCTTT,CASSPRFMNTEAFF
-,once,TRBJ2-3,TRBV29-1,TGCAGCGTTCAAATTTCAGATACGCAGTATTTT,CSVQISDTQYF
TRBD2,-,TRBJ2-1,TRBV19,TGTGCCAGTAGTCCGGGACTAGCGGGATTAAATGAGCAGTTCTTC,CASSPGLAGLNEQFF
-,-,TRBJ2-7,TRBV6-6,TGTGCCAGCACGGATGGGCGGGACAGTCCCTACGAGCAGTACTTC,CASTDGRDSPYEQYF
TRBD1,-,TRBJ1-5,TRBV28,TGTGCCAGCAGTTTTCTCGACAGGGAGAATCAGCCCCAGCATTTT,CASSFLDRENQPQHF
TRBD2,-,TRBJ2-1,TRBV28,TGTGCCAGCAGTCCTGCGGGAGGGCGGCAGTTCTTC,CASSPAGGRQFF
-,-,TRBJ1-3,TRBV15,TGTGCCACCAGCAGAGCCCAGGGGTATGGAAACACCATATATTTT,CATSRAQGYGNTIYF
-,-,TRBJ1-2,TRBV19,TGTGCCAGTAGTAACAGGGCCTATGGCTACACCTTC,CASSNRAYGYTF
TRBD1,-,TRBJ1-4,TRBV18,TGTGCCAGCTCACCGTACCGGGACAGCACTAATGAAAAACTGTTTTTT,CASSPYRDSTNEKLFF
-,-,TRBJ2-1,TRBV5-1,TGCGCCAGCAGCTCGACAACTAGTAACAATGAGCAGTTCTTC,CASSSTTSNNEQFF
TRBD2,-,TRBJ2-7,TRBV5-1,TGCGCCAGCAGCTTGGTCGTTAGCGGGTCCTACGAGCAGTACTTC,CASSLVVSGSYEQYF
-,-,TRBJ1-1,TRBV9,TGTGCCAGCAGCGTGGCCCCCGGGGGGGAGAACACTGAAGCTTTCTTT,CASSVAPGGENTEAFF
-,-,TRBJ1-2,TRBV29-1,TGCAGCGTTGATTGGTTCGGGCGCGGGAGGTCTAACTATGGCTACACCTTC,CSVDWFGRGRSNYGYTF
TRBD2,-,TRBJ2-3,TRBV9,TGTGCCAGCAGCGTGACCCCACCCGGCGGGAGGGTCCCAGATACGCAGTATTTT,CASSVTPPGGRVPDTQYF
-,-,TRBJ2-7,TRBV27,TGTGCCAGCAGGTCCTCGGGGCCCTACGAGCAGTACTTC,CASRSSGPYEQYF
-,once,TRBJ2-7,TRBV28,TGTGCCAGCACCCTAGGGTACGAGCAGTACTTC,CASTLGYEQYF
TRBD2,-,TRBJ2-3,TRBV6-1,TGTGCCAGCAATAGCGGGATAGGCACAGATACGCAGTATTTT,CASNSGIGTDTQYF
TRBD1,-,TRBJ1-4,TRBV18,TGTGCCAGCTCACCTTTCTCCAGGGACAGGGTGAATGAAAAACTGTTTTTT,CASSPFSRDRVNEKLFF
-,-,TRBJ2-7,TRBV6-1,TGTGCCAGCGGAGGGAGTTACGAGCAGTACTTC,CASGGSYEQYF
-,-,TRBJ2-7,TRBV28,TGTGCCAGCCAAGGAAGGAGTTGGCCACCCTACGAGCAGTACTTC,CASQGRSWPPYEQYF
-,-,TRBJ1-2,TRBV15,TGTGCCACCAGCAGAGTACGGGATAACTATGGCTACACCTTC,CATSRVRDNYGYTF
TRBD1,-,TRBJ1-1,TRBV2,TGTGCCAGCGACCCACAGGGGGCAGGCGCTTTCTTT,CASDPQGAGAFF
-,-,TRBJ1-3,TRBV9,TGTGCCAGCAGCCTTGGTCCAACGGCGGCTGGAAACACCATATATTTT,CASSLGPTAAGNTIYF
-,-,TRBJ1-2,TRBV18,TGTGCCAGCTCACACAGGGACCCCGGAGAATATGGCTACACCTTC,CASSHRDPGEYGYTF
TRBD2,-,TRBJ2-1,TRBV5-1,TGCGCCAGCAGCCAACCCCCGGGACTACGTTGGAATGAGCAGTTCTTC,CASSQPPGLRWNEQFF
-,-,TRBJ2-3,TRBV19,TGTGCCAGTAGTCCCGGGACCACAGATACGCAGTATTTT,CASSPGTTDTQYF
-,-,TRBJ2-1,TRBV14,TGTGCCAGCAGCCAAGAAAGGGGGAAGCAGTTCTTC,CASSQERGKQFF